A selection of T cell receptor beta chains follows, all from one sample in a study of cytomegalovirus exposure and HLA in healthy donors. The repertoire was sequenced with immunoSEQ multiplex PCR; TCRdb's copy has only in-frame clones and lacks some. The sample records 100,000 or so clones, roughly nine tenths being singletons. Sequencing was performed on PBMCs. All receptors derive from a woman between 18 and 30 years old in good health and CMV-seropositive. Both conserved end residues are part of each CDR3. The order of the fields is CDR3 DNA, CDR3 protein, V gene, D gene, J gene, clone size. The D gene is left open where the match is weak. A clone size is listed for some rows: how often the clone was seen (once, few, many), or a class if it is expanded.

TGCGCCAGCAGCTTAGAGGGCGGGGCTGAAAAACTGTTTTTT,CASSLEGGAEKLFF,TRBV5-1,-,TRBJ1-4,-
TGTGCCAGCAGCGTAGATACTAGCGGGGTTACCGGGGAGCTGTTTTTT,CASSVDTSGVTGELFF,TRBV9,TRBD2,TRBJ2-2,-
TGTGCCAGCAGCTCACGCGGGACGGATCGAAGCATGAACACTGAAGCTTTCTTT,CASSSRGTDRSMNTEAFF,TRBV11-3,-,TRBJ1-1,-
TGTGCCTGGAGTGCCGCGAACACCGGGGAGCTGTTTTTT,CAWSAANTGELFF,TRBV30,-,TRBJ2-2,-
TGTGCCAGCAGCGAGACAGGTTTGAGCACAGATACGCAGTATTTT,CASSETGLSTDTQYF,TRBV9,-,TRBJ2-3,-
TGTGCCAGCAGCCGCACCGGGGGCTCCTACGAGCAGTACTTC,CASSRTGGSYEQYF,TRBV27,-,TRBJ2-7,-
TGTGCCACCAGCAGAGGCCCCCCAGGGGGGACTAATGAAAAACTGTTTTTT,CATSRGPPGGTNEKLFF,TRBV15,TRBD1,TRBJ1-4,few
TGTGCCAGCAGCTTAGATGGAGCTTACTACGAGCAGTACTTC,CASSLDGAYYEQYF,TRBV11-2,-,TRBJ2-7,-
TGTGCCAGCAAGGAGCAGCCCGCCTATAATTCACCCCTCCACTTT,CASKEQPAYNSPLHF,TRBV6-1,-,TRBJ1-6,-
TGTGCCAGCAGCTTCGGGACAGGGCCGGAGCAGTACTTC,CASSFGTGPEQYF,TRBV7-9,TRBD1,TRBJ2-7,-
TGTGCCAGCAGCCCGGACAGGGTCAATGGCTACACCTTC,CASSPDRVNGYTF,TRBV7-3,TRBD1,TRBJ1-2,few
TGTGCCAGCAGCTTGGGGGCGGGGACCTACAATGAGCAGTTCTTC,CASSLGAGTYNEQFF,TRBV5-4,-,TRBJ2-1,once
TGTGCCAGCAGCCTTAGCGCCTACGAGCAGTACTTC,CASSLSAYEQYF,TRBV5-4,-,TRBJ2-7,once
TGTGCCAGCAGGGCTTTTCGAGACAGATCGGGTGAAGCTTTCTTT,CASRAFRDRSGEAFF,TRBV6-5,-,TRBJ1-1,-
TGTGCCAGCAAAACTAGCGGGGGTGCAAATACGCAGTATTTT,CASKTSGGANTQYF,TRBV28,TRBD2,TRBJ2-3,-
TGTGCCAGCAGCCCTCCGGGACTAGGGAATCAAGAGACCCAGTACTTC,CASSPPGLGNQETQYF,TRBV7-2,TRBD2,TRBJ2-5,-
TGTGCCAGCAGCCCACACCCCCTAGGACAGGGTTCCGATGAGCAGTTCTTC,CASSPHPLGQGSDEQFF,TRBV7-9,TRBD1,TRBJ2-1,-
TGTGCCAGCAGCCAAGAGTCTCAGTCGCAGAACACCGGGGAGCTGTTTTTT,CASSQESQSQNTGELFF,TRBV14,-,TRBJ2-2,-
TGTGCCAGCAGTTCGGCAGGGGGCACTGGAAACACCATATATTTT,CASSSAGGTGNTIYF,TRBV6-5,TRBD1,TRBJ1-3,few
TGTGCCAGCAGCTTTTCGCGCTCCTACAATGAGCAGTTCTTC,CASSFSRSYNEQFF,TRBV7-2,-,TRBJ2-1,-
TGTGCCAGCAGTCCGTCCGGGGGATTTGGGGATACGCAGTATTTT,CASSPSGGFGDTQYF,TRBV9,-,TRBJ2-3,-
TGTGCCAGCAGTTCGGACAGCAGCAATCAGCCCCAGCATTTT,CASSSDSSNQPQHF,TRBV9,-,TRBJ1-5,-
TGTGCCAGCAGTTATAAAGCGGGGGACGTAGATACGCAGTATTTT,CASSYKAGDVDTQYF,TRBV6-5,TRBD2,TRBJ2-3,-
TGTGCCAGCAGTTTCCGGGATCCCATCTCTGGGGCCAACGTCCTGACTTTC,CASSFRDPISGANVLTF,TRBV28,-,TRBJ2-6,-
TGTGCCAGCAGCTTAGCGCGCAGCGAGAACTACAATGAGCAGTTCTTC,CASSLARSENYNEQFF,TRBV7-2,-,TRBJ2-1,-
TGTGCCAGCAGTCTAGCGGGAGCCCACAATGAGCAGTTCTTC,CASSLAGAHNEQFF,TRBV4-2,TRBD2,TRBJ2-1,-
TGTGCCAGCAGCTTAGGGGCGGGAGATACGCAGTATTTT,CASSLGAGDTQYF,TRBV11-2,-,TRBJ2-3,-
TGTGCCAGCAGCTTAGGCGACATGGGGCTGGGGGAGACCCAGTACTTC,CASSLGDMGLGETQYF,TRBV11-2,-,TRBJ2-5,-
TGTGCCAGTAGTCCGGGGGGTCTCATGAACACTGAAGCTTTCTTT,CASSPGGLMNTEAFF,TRBV19,-,TRBJ1-1,-
TGTGCCAGCAGAAGACTAGCGGGGGGCACAGATACGCAGTATTTT,CASRRLAGGTDTQYF,TRBV2,TRBD2,TRBJ2-3,-
TGTGCCAGCAGCTTAGGGCCTTCGCGGGACCGGGATACGCAGTATTTT,CASSLGPSRDRDTQYF,TRBV11-3,-,TRBJ2-3,-
TGCGCCAGCCGAACCGGGACAGGGGGCGGTGAGCAGTTCTTC,CASRTGTGGGEQFF,TRBV5-1,TRBD1,TRBJ2-1,-
TGTGCCTGGAGTGTATGTCGGAACACTGAAGCTTTCTTT,CAWSVCRNTEAFF,TRBV30,-,TRBJ1-1,-
TGTGCCAGCAGTGAGCGACTAGCGGGGTCGTACAATGAGCAGTTCTTC,CASSERLAGSYNEQFF,TRBV28,TRBD2,TRBJ2-1,-
TGTGCCAGCAGCGAGGGACAGTCAAGGAACACCATATATTTT,CASSEGQSRNTIYF,TRBV9,TRBD1,TRBJ1-3,-
TGTGCCAGCAAAGGGACAGGGAGGTACTCACCCCTCCACTTT,CASKGTGRYSPLHF,TRBV21-1,-,TRBJ1-6,-
TGTGCCAGTAGTTTCGCAGATACGCAGTATTTT,CASSFADTQYF,TRBV19,-,TRBJ2-3,once
TGTGCCAGCAGTTACGGGCCTTCAACCTACGAGCAGTACTTC,CASSYGPSTYEQYF,TRBV6-5,-,TRBJ2-7,-
TGTGCCAGCAGACGGGACAAGTCTAGGAACACTGAAGCTTTCTTT,CASRRDKSRNTEAFF,TRBV28,-,TRBJ1-1,-
TGTGCCAGCTCACCACCTTCAGGAGGAGGCTCACCCCTCCACTTT,CASSPPSGGGSPLHF,TRBV18,-,TRBJ1-6,-
TGTGCCAGCAGGAGTATCCGGACTAGCGGGTACAATGAGCAGTTCTTC,CASRSIRTSGYNEQFF,TRBV11-2,TRBD2,TRBJ2-1,-
TGTGCCAGCAGGAAGCAGGGCAAAGAGACCCAGTACTTC,CASRKQGKETQYF,TRBV28,-,TRBJ2-5,once
TGCGCCAGCAGCCAACCCTTTAGCGGGAGGGCCACCGGGGAGCTGTTTTTT,CASSQPFSGRATGELFF,TRBV4-1,TRBD2,TRBJ2-2,few
TGTGCCAGTAGTATAACTCCTGCGGGAGGGTGGGAGACCCAGTACTTC,CASSITPAGGWETQYF,TRBV19,TRBD2,TRBJ2-5,few
TGTGCCAGCAGCGAGAAAAATATCGCGGAGCAGTTCTTC,CASSEKNIAEQFF,TRBV9,-,TRBJ2-1,-
TGCGCCAGCAGCTTGTGGGCCCCGACTAGCGGAACCTACGAGCAGTACTTC,CASSLWAPTSGTYEQYF,TRBV5-1,TRBD2,TRBJ2-7,-
TGCGCCAGCAGCTTGGTTGTTCCGGGACAGTCCTATGGCTACACCTTC,CASSLVVPGQSYGYTF,TRBV5-1,TRBD1,TRBJ1-2,-
TGTGCCAGTAGTATAGGCGGAGGGGCGAACTATGGCTACACCTTC,CASSIGGGANYGYTF,TRBV19,-,TRBJ1-2,-
TGTGCCAGCAGCTTGTCTGGCGGGGGGGCCTTAAATGTCGATGAGCAGTTCTTC,CASSLSGGGALNVDEQFF,TRBV13,TRBD2,TRBJ2-1,-
TGTGCCATCAGTGACCAGACAGGGCCCTATGGCTACACCTTC,CAISDQTGPYGYTF,TRBV10-3,TRBD1,TRBJ1-2,-
TGTGCCAGCAGCTTAGGCTTCCGGAGGGGACAGGGTGTGCGGAACACTGAAGCTTTCTTT,CASSLGFRRGQGVRNTEAFF,TRBV13,TRBD1,TRBJ1-1,-
TGTGCCAGCGGGGACAGGGACGCCGACGAGCAGTACTTC,CASGDRDADEQYF,TRBV7-6,TRBD1,TRBJ2-7,-
TGCGCCAGCAGCCAAGTACAGGGGTCTGGAAACACCATATATTTT,CASSQVQGSGNTIYF,TRBV4-1,TRBD1,TRBJ1-3,-
TGTGCCAGCAGTTACTCTGAGGGGGCTAACGAGCAGTACTTC,CASSYSEGANEQYF,TRBV6-6,TRBD1,TRBJ2-7,once
TGTGCCAGCAGCTTAGCACCCGGGACAGATACCTACGAGCAGTACTTC,CASSLAPGTDTYEQYF,TRBV7-2,TRBD1,TRBJ2-7,once
TGTGCCAGCACCTTGGACAGACTTCAGCCCCAGCATTTT,CASTLDRLQPQHF,TRBV6-6,-,TRBJ1-5,few
TGTGCCAGTAGTGACAGGGGATACGAGCAGTACTTC,CASSDRGYEQYF,TRBV19,TRBD1,TRBJ2-7,-
TGTGCCAGCAGTTACCCGGAGGGAGAGACCTTC,CASSYPEGETF,TRBV6-1,-,TRBJ1-2,-
TGTGCCAGCAGCGTACTCACGGTCACTGAAGCTTTCTTT,CASSVLTVTEAFF,TRBV14,-,TRBJ1-1,-
TGTGCCAGCAGTCCCTTGGTTTGGTCGGGAGGCCCCTACAATGAGCAGTTCTTC,CASSPLVWSGGPYNEQFF,TRBV27,TRBD2,TRBJ2-1,-